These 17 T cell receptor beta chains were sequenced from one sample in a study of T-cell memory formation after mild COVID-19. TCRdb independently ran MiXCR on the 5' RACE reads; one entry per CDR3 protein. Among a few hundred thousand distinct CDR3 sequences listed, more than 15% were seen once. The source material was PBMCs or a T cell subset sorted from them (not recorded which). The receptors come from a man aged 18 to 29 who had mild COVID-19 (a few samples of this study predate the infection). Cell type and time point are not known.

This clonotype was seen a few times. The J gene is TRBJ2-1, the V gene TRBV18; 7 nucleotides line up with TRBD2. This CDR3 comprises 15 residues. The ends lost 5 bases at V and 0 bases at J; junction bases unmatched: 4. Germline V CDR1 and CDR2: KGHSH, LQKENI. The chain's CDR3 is CASSFPGGSYNEQFF. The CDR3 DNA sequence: TGTGCCAGCTCATTCCCGGGGGGCTCCTACAATGAGCAGTTCTTC.

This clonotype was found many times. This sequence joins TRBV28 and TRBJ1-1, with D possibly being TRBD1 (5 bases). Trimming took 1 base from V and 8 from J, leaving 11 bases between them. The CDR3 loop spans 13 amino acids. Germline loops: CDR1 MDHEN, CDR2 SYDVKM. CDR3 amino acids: CASSLSRGGEAFF. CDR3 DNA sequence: TGTGCCAGCAGTTTATCCCGCGGGGGGGAAGCTTTCTTT.

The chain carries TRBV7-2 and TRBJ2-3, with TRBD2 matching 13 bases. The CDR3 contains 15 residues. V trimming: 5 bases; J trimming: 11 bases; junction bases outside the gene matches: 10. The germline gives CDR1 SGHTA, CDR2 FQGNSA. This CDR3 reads CASSQGLAGPNEQYF. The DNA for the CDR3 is TGTGCCAGCAGCCAGGGACTAGCGGGGCCCAATGAGCAGTATTTT.

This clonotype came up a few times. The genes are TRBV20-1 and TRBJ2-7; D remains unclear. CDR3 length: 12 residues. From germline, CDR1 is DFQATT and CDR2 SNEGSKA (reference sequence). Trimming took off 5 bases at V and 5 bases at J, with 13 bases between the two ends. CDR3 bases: TGCAGTGCTTCGATTCGGGTTCACGAGCAGTACTTC. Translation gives CSASIRVHEQYF.

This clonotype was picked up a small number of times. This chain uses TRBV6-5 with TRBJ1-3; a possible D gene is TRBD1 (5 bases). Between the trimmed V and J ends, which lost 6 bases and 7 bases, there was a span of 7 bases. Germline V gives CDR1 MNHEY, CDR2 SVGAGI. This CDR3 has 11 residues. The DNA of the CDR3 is TGTGCCAGCAGAGAGGGGAACACCATATATTTT. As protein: CASREGNTIYF.

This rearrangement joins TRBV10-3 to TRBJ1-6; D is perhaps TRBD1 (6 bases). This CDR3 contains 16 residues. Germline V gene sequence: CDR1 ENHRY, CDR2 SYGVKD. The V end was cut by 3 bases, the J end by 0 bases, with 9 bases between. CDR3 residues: CAISEGGVSYNSPLHF. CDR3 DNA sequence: TGTGCCATCAGTGAAGGGGGGGTCTCCTATAATTCACCCCTCCACTTT.

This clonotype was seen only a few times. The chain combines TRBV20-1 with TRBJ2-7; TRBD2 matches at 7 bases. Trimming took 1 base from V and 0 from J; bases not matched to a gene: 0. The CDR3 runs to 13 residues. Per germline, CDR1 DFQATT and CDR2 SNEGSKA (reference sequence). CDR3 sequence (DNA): TGCAGTGCTAGAGGCGGGAGCTCCTACGAGCAGTACGTC. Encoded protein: CSARGGSSYEQYV.

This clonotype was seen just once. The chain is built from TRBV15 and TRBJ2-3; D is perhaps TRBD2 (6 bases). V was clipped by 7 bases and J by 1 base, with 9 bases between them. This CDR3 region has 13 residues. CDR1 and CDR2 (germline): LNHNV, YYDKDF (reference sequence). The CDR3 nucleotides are TGTGCCACCATGGGGGGAGGCACAGATACGCAGTATTTT. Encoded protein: CATMGGGTDTQYF.

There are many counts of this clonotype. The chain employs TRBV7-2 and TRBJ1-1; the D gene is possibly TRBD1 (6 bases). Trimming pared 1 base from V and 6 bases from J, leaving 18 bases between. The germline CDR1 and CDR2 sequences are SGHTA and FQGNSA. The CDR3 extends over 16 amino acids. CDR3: CASSLGGRGTFSEAFF. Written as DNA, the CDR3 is TGTGCCAGCAGCTTAGGGGGGCGGGGAACCTTTTCTGAAGCTTTCTTT.

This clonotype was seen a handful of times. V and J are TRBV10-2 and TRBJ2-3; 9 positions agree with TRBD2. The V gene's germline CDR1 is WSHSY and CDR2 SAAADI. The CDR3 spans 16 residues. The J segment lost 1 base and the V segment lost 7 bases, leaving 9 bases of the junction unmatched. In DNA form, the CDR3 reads TGCGCCAGCACCCGGTGGAGGACTAGCGGCACAGATACGCAGTATTTT. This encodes CASTRWRTSGTDTQYF.

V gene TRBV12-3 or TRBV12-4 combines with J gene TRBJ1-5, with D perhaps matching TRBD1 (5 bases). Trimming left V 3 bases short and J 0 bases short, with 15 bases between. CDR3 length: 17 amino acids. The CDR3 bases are TGTGCCAGCAGTTTCCGTACAGGCCTTTATAGCAATCAGCCCCAGCATTTT. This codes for CASSFRTGLYSNQPQHF.

CDR3 nucleotides: TGCAGTGCTAGAGAGGACAGGCGGAATCAGCCCCAGCATTTT. Its translation is CSAREDRRNQPQHF. This chain connects TRBV20-1 to TRBJ1-5, with 7 bases aligning to TRBD1. CDR3 length equals 14 residues. Germline V gene sequence: CDR1 DFQATT, CDR2 SNEGSKA (reference sequence). V lost 0 bases and J lost 4; bases outside the gene matches: 3.

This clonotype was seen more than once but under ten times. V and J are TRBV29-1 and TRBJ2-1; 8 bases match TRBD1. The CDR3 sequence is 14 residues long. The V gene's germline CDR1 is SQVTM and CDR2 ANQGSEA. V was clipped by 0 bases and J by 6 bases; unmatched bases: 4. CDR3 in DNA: TGCAGCGTTGAAGATCAGGACAGGGTCAATGAGCAGTTCTTC. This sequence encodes CSVEDQDRVNEQFF.

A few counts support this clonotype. The CDR3 DNA reads TGTGCCAGCAGCGCTCGGGCCCGGGGGCGGGAGACCCAGTACTTC. This codes for CASSARARGRETQYF. V and J are TRBV6-5 and TRBJ2-5; D is possibly TRBD1 or TRBD2 (6 bases each). CDR1 and CDR2 (germline): MNHEY, SVGAGI. This CDR3 has 15 amino acids. The ends were cut back, 6 bases at V and 5 bases at J, with 19 bases in the middle.

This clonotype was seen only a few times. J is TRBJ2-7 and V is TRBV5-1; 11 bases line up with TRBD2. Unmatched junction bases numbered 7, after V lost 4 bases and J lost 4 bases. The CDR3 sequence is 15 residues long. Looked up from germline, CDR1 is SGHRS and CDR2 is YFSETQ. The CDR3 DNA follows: TGCGCCAGCAGCGCGGTACTAGCGGGGGAATACGAGCAGTACTTC. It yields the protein CASSAVLAGEYEQYF.

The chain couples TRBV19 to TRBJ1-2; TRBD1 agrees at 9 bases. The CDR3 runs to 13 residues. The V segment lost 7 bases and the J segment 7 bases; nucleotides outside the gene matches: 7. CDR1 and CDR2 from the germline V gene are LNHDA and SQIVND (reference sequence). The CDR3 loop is CASTRGQGFGYTF. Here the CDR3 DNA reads TGTGCCAGTACCCGGGGACAGGGCTTTGGCTACACCTTC. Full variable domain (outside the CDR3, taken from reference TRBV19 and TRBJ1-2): DGGITQSPKYLFRKEGQNVTLSCEQNLNHDAMYWYRQDPGQGLRLIYYSQIVNDFQKGDIAEGYSVSREKKESFPLTVTSAQKNPTAFYLCASTRGQGFGYTFGSGTRLTVV.

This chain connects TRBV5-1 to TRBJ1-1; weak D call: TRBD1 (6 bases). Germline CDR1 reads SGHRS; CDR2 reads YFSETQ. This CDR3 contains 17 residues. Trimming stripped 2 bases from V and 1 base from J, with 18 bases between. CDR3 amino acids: CASSFGGLGHQNTEAFF. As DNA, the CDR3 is TGCGCCAGCAGCTTCGGGGGTCTGGGACACCAGAACACTGAAGCTTTCTTT.